This paragraph reports one T cell receptor beta chain. The record originates from a study of blood T cell repertoires in COVID-19. Study in general: T cells, B-cell-depleted T cells, or PBMCs provided the cDNA or gDNA that served as material.

In the original processing: Using reference gene primer amplification, nucleated cell counts were estimated. The method was immunoSEQ multiplex PCR; TCRdb's version includes in-frame clones alone and lacks a portion of them. V, J and clone size reflect that table, while D and trimming were determined from the DNA. In the table there are 140,000 or so clones, around 87% of which are singletons. The CDR3 has 15 amino acids. Trimming took off 5 bases at V and 1 base at J, with 12 bases between the two ends. Germline V CDR1 and CDR2: LNHNV, YYDKDF (reference sequence). The chain carries TRBV15 and TRBJ1-3; possible D gene TRBD1, 6 bases. The clonotype comes from a human donor in a cohort sampled during active COVID-19. The specimen was peripheral blood. In DNA form, the CDR3 reads TGTGCCACCAGCCCCGACAGGACTTCTGGAAACACCATATATTTT. This codes for CATSPDRTSGNTIYF.